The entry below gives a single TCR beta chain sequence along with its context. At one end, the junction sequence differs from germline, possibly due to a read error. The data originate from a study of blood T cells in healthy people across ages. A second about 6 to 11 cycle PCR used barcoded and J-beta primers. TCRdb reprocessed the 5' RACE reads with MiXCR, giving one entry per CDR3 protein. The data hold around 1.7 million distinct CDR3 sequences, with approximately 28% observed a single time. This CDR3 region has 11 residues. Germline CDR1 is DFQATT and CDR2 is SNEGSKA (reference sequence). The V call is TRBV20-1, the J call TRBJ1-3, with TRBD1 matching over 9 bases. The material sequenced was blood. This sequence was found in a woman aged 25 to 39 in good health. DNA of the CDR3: TGCAGTGCTAGAGATCGGGGGACAGGGAGTTTT. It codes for CSARDRGTGSF.